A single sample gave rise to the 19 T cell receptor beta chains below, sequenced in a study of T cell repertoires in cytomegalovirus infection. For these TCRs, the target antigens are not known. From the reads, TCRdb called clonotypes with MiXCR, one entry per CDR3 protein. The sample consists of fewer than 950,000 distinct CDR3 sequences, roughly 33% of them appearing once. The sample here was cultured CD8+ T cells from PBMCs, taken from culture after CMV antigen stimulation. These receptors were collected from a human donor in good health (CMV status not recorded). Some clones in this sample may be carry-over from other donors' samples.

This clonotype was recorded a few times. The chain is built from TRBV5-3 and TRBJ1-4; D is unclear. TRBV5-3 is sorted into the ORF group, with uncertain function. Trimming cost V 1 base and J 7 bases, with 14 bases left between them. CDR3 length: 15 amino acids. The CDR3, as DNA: TGTGCCAGAAGCTTGAGGCCGGTAGCTTTTGAAAAACTGTTTTTT. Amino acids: CARSLRPVAFEKLFF.

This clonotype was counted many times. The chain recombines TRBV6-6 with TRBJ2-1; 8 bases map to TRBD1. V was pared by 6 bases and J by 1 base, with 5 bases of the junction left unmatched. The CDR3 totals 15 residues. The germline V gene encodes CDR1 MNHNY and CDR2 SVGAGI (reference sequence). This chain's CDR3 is CASSPDRASYNEQFF. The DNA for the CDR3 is TGTGCCAGCAGCCCGGACAGGGCATCCTACAATGAGCAGTTCTTC.

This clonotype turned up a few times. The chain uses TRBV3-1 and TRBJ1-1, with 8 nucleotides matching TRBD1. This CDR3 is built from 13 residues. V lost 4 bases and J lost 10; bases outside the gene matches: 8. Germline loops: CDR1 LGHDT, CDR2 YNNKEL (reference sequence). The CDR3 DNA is TGTGCCAGCAGCCCACCACAGGGGGGGAGAGCTTTCTTT. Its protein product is CASSPPQGGRAFF. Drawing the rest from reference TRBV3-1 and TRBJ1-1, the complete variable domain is DTAVSQTPKYLVTQMGNDKSIKCEQNLGHDTMYWYKQDSKKFLKIMFSYNNKELIINETVPNRFSPKSPDKAHLNLHINSLELGDSAVYFCASSPPQGGRAFFGQGTRLTVV.

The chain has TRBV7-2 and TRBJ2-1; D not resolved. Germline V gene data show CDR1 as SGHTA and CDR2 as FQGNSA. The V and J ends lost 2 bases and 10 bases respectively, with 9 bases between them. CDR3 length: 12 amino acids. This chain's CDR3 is CASSLSTREQFF. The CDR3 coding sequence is TGTGCCAGCAGCTTATCCACAAGGGAGCAGTTCTTC.

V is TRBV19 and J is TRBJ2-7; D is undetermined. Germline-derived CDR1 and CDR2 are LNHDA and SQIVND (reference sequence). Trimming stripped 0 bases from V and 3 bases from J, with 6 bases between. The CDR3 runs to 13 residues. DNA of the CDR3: TGTGCCAGTAGTATAGATGCCAGCTACGAGCAGTACTTC. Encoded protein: CASSIDASYEQYF.

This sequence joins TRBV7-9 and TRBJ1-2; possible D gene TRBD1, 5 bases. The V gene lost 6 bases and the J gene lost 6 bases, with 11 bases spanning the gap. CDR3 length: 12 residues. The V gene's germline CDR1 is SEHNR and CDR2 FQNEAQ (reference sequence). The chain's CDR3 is CASSTVRDGYTF. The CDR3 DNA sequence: TGTGCCAGCAGTACTGTCAGGGATGGCTACACCTTC.

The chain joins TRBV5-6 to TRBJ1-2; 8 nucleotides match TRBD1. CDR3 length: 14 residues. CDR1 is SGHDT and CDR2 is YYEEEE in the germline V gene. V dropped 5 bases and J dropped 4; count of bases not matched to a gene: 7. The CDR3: CASRTGTGLYGYTF. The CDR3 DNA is TGTGCCAGCAGGACCGGGACAGGTCTCTATGGCTACACCTTC.

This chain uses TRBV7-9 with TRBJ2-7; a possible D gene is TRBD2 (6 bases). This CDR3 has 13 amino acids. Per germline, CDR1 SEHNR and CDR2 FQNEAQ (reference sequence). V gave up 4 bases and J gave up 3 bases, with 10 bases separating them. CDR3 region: CASSSSGSYEQYF. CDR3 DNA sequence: TGTGCCAGCAGCTCGTCCGGGAGCTACGAGCAGTACTTC.

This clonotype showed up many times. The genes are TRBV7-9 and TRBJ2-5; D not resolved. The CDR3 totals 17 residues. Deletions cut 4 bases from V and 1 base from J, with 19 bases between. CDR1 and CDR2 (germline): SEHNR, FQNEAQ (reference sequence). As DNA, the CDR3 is TGTGCCAGCAGCTCCACTTTTGGAAGGCCCCTCCAAGAGACCCAGTACTTC. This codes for CASSSTFGRPLQETQYF.

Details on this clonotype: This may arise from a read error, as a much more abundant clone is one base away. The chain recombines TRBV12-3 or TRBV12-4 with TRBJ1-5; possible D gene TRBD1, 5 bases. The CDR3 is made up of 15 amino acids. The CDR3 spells CVSTDSKGNNQPQHF. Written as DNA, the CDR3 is TGTGTCAGCACCGACAGTAAAGGGAATAATCAGCCCCAGCATTTT.

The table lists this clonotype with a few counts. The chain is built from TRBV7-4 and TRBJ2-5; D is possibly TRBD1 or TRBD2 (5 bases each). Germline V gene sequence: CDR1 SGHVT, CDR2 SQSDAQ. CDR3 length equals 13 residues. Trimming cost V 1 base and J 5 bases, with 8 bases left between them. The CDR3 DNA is TGTGCCAGCAGCTTAGGAGGGACCGAGACCCAGTACTTC. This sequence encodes CASSLGGTETQYF.

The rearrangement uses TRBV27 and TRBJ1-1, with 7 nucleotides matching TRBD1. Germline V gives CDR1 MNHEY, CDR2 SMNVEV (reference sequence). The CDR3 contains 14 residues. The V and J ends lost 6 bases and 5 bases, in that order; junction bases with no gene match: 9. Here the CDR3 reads CASRNRGGMTEAFF. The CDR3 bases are TGTGCCAGCAGGAACAGGGGAGGAATGACTGAAGCTTTCTTT.

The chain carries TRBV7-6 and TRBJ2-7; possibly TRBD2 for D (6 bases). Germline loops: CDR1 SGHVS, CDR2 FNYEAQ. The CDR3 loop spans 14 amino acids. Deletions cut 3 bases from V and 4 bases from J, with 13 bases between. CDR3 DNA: TGTGCCAGCAGCTTCGGGACTTGCGGGTACGAGCAGTACGTC. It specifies CASSFGTCGYEQYV.

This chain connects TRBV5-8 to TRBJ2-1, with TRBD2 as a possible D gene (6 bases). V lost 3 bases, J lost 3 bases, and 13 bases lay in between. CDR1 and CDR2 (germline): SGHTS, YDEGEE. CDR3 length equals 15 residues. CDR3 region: CASSYGGDYYNEQFF. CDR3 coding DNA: TGTGCCAGCAGCTACGGGGGAGATTACTACAATGAGCAGTTCTTC. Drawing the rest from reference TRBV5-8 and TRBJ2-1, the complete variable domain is EAGVTQSPTHLIKTRGQQATLRCSPISGHTSVYWYQQALGLGLQFLLWYDEGEERNRGNFPPRFSGRQFPNYSSELNVNALELEDSALYLCASSYGGDYYNEQFFGPGTRLTVL.

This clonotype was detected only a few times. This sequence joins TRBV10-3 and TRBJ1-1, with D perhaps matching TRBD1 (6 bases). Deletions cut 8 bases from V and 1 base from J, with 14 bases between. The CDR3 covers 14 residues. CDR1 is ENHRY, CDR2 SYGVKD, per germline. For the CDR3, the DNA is TGTGCCATCCTAGATACAGGGAAGAACACTGAAGCTTTCTTT. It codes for CAILDTGKNTEAFF.

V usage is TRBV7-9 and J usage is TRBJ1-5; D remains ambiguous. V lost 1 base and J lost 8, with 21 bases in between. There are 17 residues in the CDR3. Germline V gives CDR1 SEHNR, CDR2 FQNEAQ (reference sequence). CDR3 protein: CASSLGTTDVGFEPQHF. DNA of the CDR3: TGTGCCAGCAGCTTAGGAACCACGGACGTCGGGTTTGAGCCCCAGCATTTT.

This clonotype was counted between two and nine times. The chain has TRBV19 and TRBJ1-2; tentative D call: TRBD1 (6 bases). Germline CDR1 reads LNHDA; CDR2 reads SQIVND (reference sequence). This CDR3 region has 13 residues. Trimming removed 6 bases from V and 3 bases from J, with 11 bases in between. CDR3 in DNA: TGTGCCAGTAGCGAGTACAGGGACTATGGCTACACCTTC. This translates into CASSEYRDYGYTF.

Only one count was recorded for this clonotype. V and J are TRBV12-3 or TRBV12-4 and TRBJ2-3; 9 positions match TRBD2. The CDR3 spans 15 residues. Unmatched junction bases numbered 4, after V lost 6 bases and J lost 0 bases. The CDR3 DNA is TGTGCCAGCAGACCCGGACTAGCGAGCACAGATACGCAGTATTTT. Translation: CASRPGLASTDTQYF.

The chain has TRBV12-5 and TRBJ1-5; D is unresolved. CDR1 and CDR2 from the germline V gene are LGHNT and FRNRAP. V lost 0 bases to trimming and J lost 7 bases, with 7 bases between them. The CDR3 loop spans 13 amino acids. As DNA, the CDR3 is TGTGCTAGTGGTTTGGTACGGGCACAGCCCCAGCATTTT. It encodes CASGLVRAQPQHF.